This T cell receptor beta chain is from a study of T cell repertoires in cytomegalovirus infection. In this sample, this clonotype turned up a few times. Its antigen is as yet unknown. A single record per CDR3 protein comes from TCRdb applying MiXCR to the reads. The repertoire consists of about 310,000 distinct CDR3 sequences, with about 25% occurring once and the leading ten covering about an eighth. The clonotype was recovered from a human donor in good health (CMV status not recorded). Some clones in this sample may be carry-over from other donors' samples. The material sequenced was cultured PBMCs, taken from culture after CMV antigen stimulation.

CDR3 region: CAISESVTEAFF. In nucleotides, the CDR3 is TGTGCCATCAGTGAGTCGGTAACTGAAGCTTTCTTT. The chain links TRBV10-3 to TRBJ1-1; D is uncertain. Trimming left V 0 bases short and J 5 bases short, with 4 bases between. There are 12 residues in the CDR3. CDR1 and CDR2 (germline): ENHRY, SYGVKD.